The 28 T cell receptor beta chains presented below share a single source sample, sequenced in a study of cytomegalovirus exposure and HLA in healthy donors. Repertoires were generated with immunoSEQ multiplex PCR, while TCRdb's copy carries only in-frame clones and drops some. The sample includes tens of thousands of clones, 85% to 95% of them seen just once. The sequencing input was PBMCs. The receptor set was obtained from a woman between 25 and 40 years old in good health and CMV-seropositive.

The chain has TRBV5-5 and TRBJ2-1; possible D gene TRBD1, 5 bases. CDR3 size: 17 residues. Germline V gives CDR1 SGHKS, CDR2 YYEKEE (reference sequence). V was shortened by 2 bases and J by 0 bases, with 15 bases between the two germline ends. Here the CDR3 DNA reads TGTGCCAGCAGCTTAGGGTACAGCGACAGCTCCTACAATGAGCAGTTCTTC. Translated, it gives CASSLGYSDSSYNEQFF.

This chain joins TRBV28 and TRBJ2-1; a weak D match, TRBD2 (6 bases). This CDR3 is built from 14 residues. V lost 5 bases to trimming and J lost 8 bases, with 16 bases between them. In germline, CDR1 is MDHEN, CDR2 SYDVKM. The CDR3 sequence is CASSLGTGRYEQFF. CDR3 coding DNA: TGTGCCAGCAGTCTCGGGACTGGACGTTATGAGCAGTTCTTC.

The rearrangement links TRBV7-9 to TRBJ2-6, with D hard to call. The V gene's germline CDR1 is SEHNR and CDR2 FQNEAQ (reference sequence). CDR3 length equals 15 residues. V lost 5 bases and J lost 0, with 8 bases in between. The CDR3 protein is CASSARSSGANVLTF. In nucleotides, the CDR3 is TGTGCCAGCAGCGCTCGGAGCTCTGGGGCCAACGTCCTGACTTTC.

This clone was recorded a few times. The chain employs TRBV28 and TRBJ1-2, with D possibly TRBD1 on 5 matching bases. Germline CDR1 is MDHEN and CDR2 is SYDVKM. The V end lost 5 bases, the J end lost 5 bases, and 15 bases lay between the germline ends. CDR3 length: 14 amino acids. In DNA, the CDR3 is TGTGCCAGCAGTCCCCGTTGGACAAAGTATGGCTACACCTTC. It codes for CASSPRWTKYGYTF.

The chain has TRBV5-1 and TRBJ1-1; 8 bases match TRBD1. Per the germline V gene, CDR1 is SGHRS and CDR2 is YFSETQ. CDR3 length: 14 residues. After removal of 4 bases from V and 0 bases from J, the junction contained 2 bases not matched to a gene. This CDR3 reads CASSTGGLNTEAFF. The CDR3 DNA is TGCGCCAGCAGCACAGGGGGATTGAACACTGAAGCTTTCTTT.

The chain recombines TRBV27 with TRBJ2-7; tentative D call: TRBD2 (5 bases). CDR1 MNHEY and CDR2 SMNVEV come from the germline V gene (reference sequence). The CDR3 has 14 residues. V lost 6 bases to trimming and J lost 3 bases, with 15 bases between them. CDR3 residues: CASSGQVGDYEQYF. The CDR3 DNA reads as TGTGCCAGCAGCGGGCAGGTGGGAGACTACGAGCAGTACTTC.

V is TRBV7-2 and J is TRBJ1-1; 9 nucleotides match TRBD1. V lost 5 bases, J lost 8 bases, and 6 bases stayed unmatched. The CDR3 spans 13 residues. Germline CDR1 is SGHTA and CDR2 is FQGNSA. As DNA, the CDR3 is TGTGCCAGCAGCGAGAGGGGACAGGGAGAAGCTTTCTTT. Protein: CASSERGQGEAFF.

The chain uses TRBV7-9 and TRBJ2-3, with TRBD2 matching over 9 bases. Germline loops: CDR1 SEHNR, CDR2 FQNEAQ (reference sequence). With V trimmed by 3 bases and J by 2 bases, 6 bases remained unmatched. The CDR3 spans 16 residues. CDR3 region: CASSLTGTSHTDTQYF. DNA of the CDR3: TGTGCCAGCAGCTTGACCGGGACTAGCCACACAGATACGCAGTATTTT.

The chain employs TRBV19 and TRBJ2-1; D remains unclear. V lost 7 bases, J lost 4 bases, and 14 bases lay in between. Germline values: CDR1 LNHDA, CDR2 SQIVND (reference sequence). This CDR3 has 14 residues. This CDR3 is CASMVSAEYNEQFF. DNA for the CDR3: TGTGCCAGTATGGTTTCTGCGGAATACAATGAGCAGTTCTTC.

The chain has TRBV25-1 and TRBJ2-1, with D perhaps matching TRBD2 (6 bases). Per germline, CDR1 MGHDK and CDR2 SYGVNS. The CDR3 consists of 11 residues. The V end was cut by 7 bases, the J end by 9 bases, with 10 bases between. Written as DNA, the CDR3 is TGTGCCAGCACCCTGGGAGGTGAGCAGTTCTTC. Amino acids: CASTLGGEQFF.

This clone was seen just once. The chain links TRBV19 to TRBJ2-7, with TRBD1 identical over 9 bases. The CDR3 is 16 residues long. Germline loops: CDR1 LNHDA, CDR2 SQIVND (reference sequence). Trimming took 3 bases from V and 6 from J; bases not matched to a gene: 12. CDR3 nucleotide sequence: TGTGCCAGTAGTATTCTCATTGGGGACAGGGTAGGCGAGCAGTACTTC. Translation: CASSILIGDRVGEQYF.

The V gene is TRBV6-1, the J gene TRBJ2-1; 8 bases fit TRBD2. J was trimmed by 3 bases and V by 4 bases; bases with no gene match: 8. This CDR3 contains 16 residues. Germline V gives CDR1 MNHNS, CDR2 SASEGT. In nucleotides, the CDR3 is TGTGCCAGCAGTGTGAACCCGGGACTAGTCTACAATGAGCAGTTCTTC. Protein sequence: CASSVNPGLVYNEQFF.

The genes are TRBV15 and TRBJ2-5, with D perhaps TRBD1 (5 bases). Germline V lookup: CDR1 LNHNV, CDR2 YYDKDF (reference sequence). Trimming pared 0 bases from V and 5 bases from J, leaving 13 bases between. The CDR3 has 15 residues. The CDR3 sequence: CATSRDLQGRETQYF. The CDR3, as DNA: TGTGCCACCAGCAGAGATCTCCAGGGTCGGGAGACCCAGTACTTC. The variable domain in full, with the rest retrieved from reference TRBV15 and TRBJ2-5, is DAMVIQNPRYQVTQFGKPVTLSCSQTLNHNVMYWYQQKSSQAPKLLFHYYDKDFNNEADTPDNFQSRRPNTSFCFLDIRSPGLGDTAMYLCATSRDLQGRETQYFGPGTRLLVL.

The V call is TRBV5-1, the J call TRBJ2-1; the D gene is possibly TRBD1 (6 bases). The CDR3 contains 14 residues. The germline V gene has CDR1 SGHRS and CDR2 YFSETQ. V lost 0 bases, J lost 6 bases, and 10 bases lay in between. CDR3 region: CASSLGQEGNEQFF. In DNA form, the CDR3 reads TGCGCCAGCAGCTTGGGACAGGAAGGCAATGAGCAGTTCTTC.

The chain carries TRBV10-3 and TRBJ2-4; 9 nucleotides align to TRBD1. CDR3 length: 19 residues. Unmatched junction bases numbered 16, after V lost 0 bases and J lost 7 bases. Germline CDR1 and CDR2: ENHRY and SYGVKD. The CDR3 DNA reads TGTGCCATCAGTGAGTCCCGCCAGGACAGGGGTTATCCCTTTAACATTCAGTACTTC. Residues: CAISESRQDRGYPFNIQYF.

CDR3: CSVFYMNTEAFF. In DNA, the CDR3 is TGCAGCGTTTTTTACATGAACACTGAAGCTTTCTTT. This chain joins TRBV29-1 and TRBJ1-1; unclear D gene. This CDR3 is 12 amino acids long. Trimming cost V 5 bases and J 0 bases, with 7 bases left between them. Germline loops: CDR1 SQVTM, CDR2 ANQGSEA.

The chain joins TRBV18 to TRBJ2-5, with D perhaps matching TRBD1 (6 bases). CDR3 length: 17 amino acids. Germline V gene data show CDR1 as KGHSH and CDR2 as LQKENI. Trimming shortened V by 3 bases and J by 0 bases, and 17 bases separated the two germline ends. The CDR3 reads CASSPYPGTHNQETQYF. CDR3 DNA: TGTGCCAGCTCACCCTATCCCGGGACACATAACCAAGAGACCCAGTACTTC.

V usage is TRBV27 and J usage is TRBJ2-7; tentative D call: TRBD1 (6 bases). Germline-derived CDR1 and CDR2 are MNHEY and SMNVEV (reference sequence). Trimming took off 6 bases at V and 6 bases at J, with 18 bases between the two ends. There are 14 residues in the CDR3. The DNA of the CDR3 is TGTGCCAGCAGGCCAACAGGGCAGGAGTCCGAGCAGTACTTC. Translated, it gives CASRPTGQESEQYF.

This chain connects TRBV2 to TRBJ2-5, with D maybe TRBD1 (5 bases). CDR1 and CDR2 (germline): SNHLY, FYNNEI. The CDR3 runs to 13 residues. Trimming took 4 bases from V and 9 from J, leaving 15 bases between them. CDR3 in DNA: TGTGCCAGCAGTGTTAGTTGGCAGGGCGCCCAGTACTTC. It specifies CASSVSWQGAQYF.

The chain employs TRBV7-8 and TRBJ2-5, with 9 bases that match TRBD2. Germline lookup yields CDR1 SGHVS and CDR2 FQNEAQ. J gave up 5 bases and V 5 bases, and 18 bases lay outside the gene matches. The CDR3 spans 18 residues. In nucleotides, the CDR3 is TGTGCCAGCAGCCCACACCGCGCCAGGACTAGCGACTACGAGACCCAGTACTTC. Translated: CASSPHRARTSDYETQYF.

This sequence joins TRBV30 and TRBJ2-5, with D possibly being TRBD2 (6 bases). The germline gives CDR1 GTSNPN, CDR2 SVGIG (reference sequence). This CDR3 comprises 12 residues. Trimming took off 1 base at V and 4 bases at J, with 7 bases between the two ends. In nucleotides, the CDR3 is TGTGCCTGGAGTGGGGGAGGAGAGACCCAGTACTTC. This translates into CAWSGGGETQYF. Filled out from reference TRBV30 and TRBJ2-5, the complete variable domain reads SQTIHQWPATLVQPVGSPLSLECTVEGTSNPNLYWYRQAAGRGLQLLFYSVGIGQISSEVPQNLSASRPQDRQFILSSKKLLLSDSGFYLCAWSGGGETQYFGPGTRLLVL.

The V gene is TRBV5-8, the J gene TRBJ1-4, with D tentatively TRBD1 (6 bases). The CDR3 extends over 15 amino acids. Trimming stripped 1 base from V and 7 bases from J, with 14 bases between. Germline CDR1 SGHTS, CDR2 YDEGEE. The chain's CDR3 is CASSLNQGLTEKLFF. CDR3 in DNA: TGTGCCAGCAGCTTGAACCAGGGGCTCACTGAAAAACTGTTTTTT.

This clone was counted many times. The J gene is TRBJ1-2, the V gene TRBV20-1; perhaps TRBD1 as D (6 bases). Germline V gene lookup returns CDR1 DFQATT and CDR2 SNEGSKA (reference sequence). The CDR3 consists of 11 residues. Trimming cost V 5 bases and J 10 bases, with 14 bases left between them. CDR3 DNA sequence: TGCAGTGCTGACCAGGACAGACACTACACCTTC. It specifies CSADQDRHYTF.

This rearrangement joins TRBV6-5 to TRBJ2-1, with 12 bases aligning to TRBD2. V lost 6 bases to trimming and J lost 7 bases; unmatched junction nucleotides: 7. The CDR3 extends over 15 amino acids. Germline CDR1 reads MNHEY; CDR2 reads SVGAGI. CDR3 in amino acids: CASRMTSGSFNEQFF. The CDR3 region has the DNA TGTGCCAGCAGGATGACTAGCGGGAGTTTTAATGAGCAGTTCTTC.

V gene TRBV19 combines with J gene TRBJ2-4; weak D call: TRBD1 (6 bases). Germline CDR1 LNHDA, CDR2 SQIVND (reference sequence). The CDR3 extends over 15 amino acids. Trimming pared 9 bases from V and 3 bases from J, leaving 18 bases between. The CDR3 here is CASSLTGPVKNIQYF. CDR3 DNA sequence: TGTGCCAGCTCGCTCACAGGGCCGGTCAAAAACATTCAGTACTTC. Full variable domain (remainder filled in from reference TRBV19 and TRBJ2-4): DGGITQSPKYLFRKEGQNVTLSCEQNLNHDAMYWYRQDPGQGLRLIYYSQIVNDFQKGDIAEGYSVSREKKESFPLTVTSAQKNPTAFYLCASSLTGPVKNIQYFGAGTRLSVL.

This clone was detected a few times. Other nucleotide sequences in the sample specify the same CDR3. This chain connects TRBV9 to TRBJ2-2, with D maybe TRBD1 (6 bases). The length of the CDR3 is 14 residues. Germline loops: CDR1 SGDLS, CDR2 YYNGEE. The ends were cut back, 4 bases at V and 1 base at J, with 8 bases in the middle. For the CDR3, the DNA is TGTGCCAGCAGCTTGACAGGGAACACCGGGGAGCTGTTTTTT. This encodes CASSLTGNTGELFF.

CDR3 in amino acids: CASSEAGAYLSGANVLTF. The CDR3 DNA sequence: TGTGCCAGCAGTGAAGCGGGAGCGTACCTCTCTGGGGCCAACGTCCTGACTTTC. This chain links TRBV6-1 with TRBJ2-6; D is possibly TRBD2 (5 bases). CDR1 and CDR2 (germline): MNHNS, SASEGT. CDR3 length equals 18 residues. Trimming took 0 bases from V and 0 from J, leaving 12 bases between them.

This chain connects TRBV6-4 to TRBJ1-1; D ambiguous. Germline CDR1 reads MRHNA; CDR2 reads SNTAGT. Trimming took off 7 bases at V and 0 bases at J, with 9 bases between the two ends. The CDR3 has 13 residues. The CDR3: CASKAAMNTEAFF. In DNA, the CDR3 is TGTGCCAGCAAGGCAGCGATGAACACTGAAGCTTTCTTT.